Sequencing of this TCR beta chain was carried out in a study of tumor-infiltrating lymphocytes in primary liver carcinoma (TCRdb year 2017). Looking at the study overall: Of the five patients, three men and two women aged 30 to 69 years, four had hepatocellular carcinoma and one had combined HCC and intrahepatic cholangiocarcinoma. The five patients had tumors of stage T1-T3 N0M0, with maximum diameters ranging from roughly 4.2 to 10 cm. Samples yielded roughly 3.5 to 8 million productive TCRbeta reads; read depth did not differ significantly between tissue types. TCRbeta repertoire sequencing, expression microarrays and whole-exome sequencing were combined in the study across five regions of each liver tumor, with adjacent normal tissue and blood also included. A total of roughly 35 specimens from 5 patients went through TCRbeta repertoire sequencing, namely 25 tumor regions, 5 adjacent noncancerous liver tissues and 5 peripheral blood samples. Agilent mRNA microarray profiling was performed on the roughly 27 tumor region samples to relate TCRbeta repertoire diversity to the local molecular phenotype. Technical replicate repertoires showed high reproducibility, with mean shared-clone rates approximately 0.89 and correlation coefficients above 0.98. What the study reported, not specific to this receptor: With just a few patients in the study, the authors point out that the findings should be validated in a larger study. Pairs of tumor regions showed greater repertoire overlap (mean around 36%) than tumor-adjacent pairs (17%) or tumor-blood pairs (about 14%), which is consistent with antigen-driven expansion. Only the TCR beta chain was sequenced, so true repertoire diversity is likely underestimated because unpaired alpha chains were not captured. Only roughly 7-25% of top clones appeared in all five regions of a tumor, which suggests that tumor-infiltrating T cells are spatially heterogeneous. Compared with blood, tumors had a significantly larger share of the repertoire taken up by the top 250 clones (p = 0.039). Comparison of CD4+ and CD8+ T cell repertoires was precluded by the use of bulk unsorted samples.

The CDR3, from cysteine to phenylalanine, totals 16 residues. This entry keeps only the CDR3 DNA: 48 bases, framed from base 1. V and J are trimmed by 5 bases and 1 base, and the gene matches miss 8 bases of the junction. The germline V gene supplies CDR1 MDHEN and CDR2 SYDVKM. Total RNA and DNA were co-extracted without cell sorting from around 20-30 mg of bulk tissue using the AllPrep DNA/RNA mini kit. About five patients with histopathologically diagnosed primary liver carcinoma underwent surgical resection in China between late 2015 and March 2016. At the time of sampling, the patients were treatment-naive and had chronic HBV infection. Five spatially separated regions were sampled per tumor: superior, inferior, left-lateral and right-lateral poles, plus the tumor centre. Histology showed that every tumor sample contained more than 80% viable tumor cells. Fresh tumor and adjacent tissue pieces were bisected; one half was stored in RNAlater at -80°C, the other sent for histology.

As regards this clonotype: Its antigen is not yet known. With a much larger clone just one base away, this may be a read error.

Starting from about 500 ng total RNA, TCRbeta-specific cDNA was produced by reverse transcription with a constant-region primer and ProtoScript II reverse transcriptase. Three nested multiplex PCR rounds, following a slightly modified ARM-PCR procedure, were used to build the TCRbeta libraries. The first two PCR rounds used multiplex TRBV1-TRBV30 forward primers with a Cbeta reverse primer, each for approximately 11 cycles. Sample barcodes and Illumina adapters were added in a final 25-cycle PCR using Deep VentR polymerase. Before sequencing, amplicons between 200 and 500 bp were purified from gel using a QIAquick gel extraction kit. The TCRbeta amplicons were sequenced with 250-bp paired-end reads on an Illumina HiSeq 2500. On the study's bioinformatics: Trimmomatic v0.33 was used to quality-trim the reads, and FLASH v1.2.11 was used to merge paired reads so that full CDR3 sequences could be recovered. V, D and J germline segments were assigned to the rearranged TCRbeta sequences using MiGEC v1.2.1b. VDJtools v1.0.0 computed clonotype statistics and Shannon-Wiener diversity indices. To cut down on sampling bias, every analysis after diversity analysis relied on just the 250 most abundant clonotypes from each sample. TCRdb passed the public sequencing reads through fastp at Q25 and MiXCR, retaining productive beta sequences. Each CDR3 protein appears once, grouped with its most common genes and DNA. The V and J calls follow TCRdb's processing rather than the paper's. Across this sample there are 100,000 or so distinct CDR3 sequences, with around 63% seen only once. The top ten clones comprise 9.5% to 10% of the sample.

What was sequenced was liver tumor tissue from sampling region 5. The intended sense of this specimen's cell subset or site label: tumor region T5, tumor centre. The rearrangement combines TRBV28 with TRBJ2-1; a stretch of 7 junction bases matches TRBD2. The source of this sequence is a woman in her sixties with primary liver carcinoma and hepatitis B virus infection. The nucleotide sequence is TGTGCCAGCAGTACCCCAGCGGGGTGGTCCTACAATGAGCAGTTCTTC. This translates into CASSTPAGWSYNEQFF.